This TCR beta chain was sequenced during a study of blood T cell repertoires in COVID-19. Background on the study: Acute and convalescent COVID-19 specimens originated in the United States, Italy and Spain. Sources were T cells, B-cell-depleted T cells, or PBMCs; the material itself was cDNA or gDNA.

How the authors handled the data: Nucleated cell number was recorded as an estimate derived from reference gene primer amplification. The table came from immunoSEQ multiplex PCR; TCRdb's copy has only in-frame clones and leaves some out. V and J calls and clone size are those listed in that table; D and trimming were worked out from the DNA. The repertoire holds roughly 200,000 clones, 80% to 90% seen once, with roughly 11% in the top ten. Germline V gives CDR1 SQVTM, CDR2 ANQGSEA. V lost 0 bases and J 5 bases, leaving 6 bases between the germline ends. The CDR3 spans 12 residues. Material for sequencing was peripheral blood. J is TRBJ2-3 and V is TRBV29-1, with TRBD1 as a possible D gene (5 bases). This receptor was taken from a human donor with active or convalescent COVID-19. The donor label of this sample is uncertain. CDR3 sequence (DNA): TGCAGCGTTGAAGATCAGGGAGATACGCAGTATTTT. This translates into CSVEDQGDTQYF.